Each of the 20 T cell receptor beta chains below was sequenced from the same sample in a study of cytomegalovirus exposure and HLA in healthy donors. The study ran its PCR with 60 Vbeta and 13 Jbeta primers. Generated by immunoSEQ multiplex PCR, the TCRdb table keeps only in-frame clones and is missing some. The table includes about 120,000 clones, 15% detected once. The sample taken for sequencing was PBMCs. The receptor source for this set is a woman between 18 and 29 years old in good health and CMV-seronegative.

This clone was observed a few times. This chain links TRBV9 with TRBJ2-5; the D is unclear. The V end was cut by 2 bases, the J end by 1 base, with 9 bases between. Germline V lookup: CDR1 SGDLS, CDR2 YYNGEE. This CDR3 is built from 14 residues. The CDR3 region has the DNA TGTGCCAGCAGCGTTAATGAGCTCCAAGAGACCCAGTACTTC. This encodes CASSVNELQETQYF.

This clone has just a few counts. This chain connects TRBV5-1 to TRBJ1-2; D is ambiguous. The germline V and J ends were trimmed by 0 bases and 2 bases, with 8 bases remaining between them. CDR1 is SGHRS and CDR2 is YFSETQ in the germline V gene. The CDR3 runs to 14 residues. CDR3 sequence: CASSLDRTNYGYTF. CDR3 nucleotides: TGCGCCAGCAGCTTGGACAGAACCAACTATGGCTACACCTTC.

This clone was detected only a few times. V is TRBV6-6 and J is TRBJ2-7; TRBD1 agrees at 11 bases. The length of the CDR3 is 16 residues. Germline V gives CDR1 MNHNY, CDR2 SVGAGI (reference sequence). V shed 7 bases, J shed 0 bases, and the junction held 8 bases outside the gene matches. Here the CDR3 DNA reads TGTGCCAGCAAGGGACAGGGGGACCCAAGCTCCTACGAGCAGTACTTC. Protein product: CASKGQGDPSSYEQYF.

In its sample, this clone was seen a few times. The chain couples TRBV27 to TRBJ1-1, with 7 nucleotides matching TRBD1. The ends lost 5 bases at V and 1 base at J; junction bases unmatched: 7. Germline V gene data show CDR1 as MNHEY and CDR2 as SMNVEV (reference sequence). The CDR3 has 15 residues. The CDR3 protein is CASSPRTGPNTEAFF. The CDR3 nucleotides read TGTGCCAGCAGTCCCCGGACAGGCCCGAACACTGAAGCTTTCTTT.

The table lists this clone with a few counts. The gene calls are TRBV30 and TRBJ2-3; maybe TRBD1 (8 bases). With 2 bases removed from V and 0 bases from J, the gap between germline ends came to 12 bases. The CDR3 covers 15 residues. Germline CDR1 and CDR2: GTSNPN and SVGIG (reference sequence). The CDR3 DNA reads TGTGCCTGGAGTAACAGGGGGGGGAGCACAGATACGCAGTATTTT. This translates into CAWSNRGGSTDTQYF.

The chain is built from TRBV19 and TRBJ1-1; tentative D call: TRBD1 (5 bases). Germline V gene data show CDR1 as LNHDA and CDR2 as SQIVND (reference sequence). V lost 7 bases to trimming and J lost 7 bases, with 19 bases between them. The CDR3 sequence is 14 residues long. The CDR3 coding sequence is TGTGCCAGTACGGAGACAGTCGGTTTCGGTGAAGCTTTCTTT. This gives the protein CASTETVGFGEAFF.

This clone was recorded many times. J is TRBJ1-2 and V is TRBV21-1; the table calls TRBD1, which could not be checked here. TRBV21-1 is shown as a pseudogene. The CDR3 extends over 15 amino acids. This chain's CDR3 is CASSKAGQGDYGYTF. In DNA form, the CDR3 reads TGTGCCAGCAGCAAAGCAGGACAGGGGGACTATGGCTACACCTTC.

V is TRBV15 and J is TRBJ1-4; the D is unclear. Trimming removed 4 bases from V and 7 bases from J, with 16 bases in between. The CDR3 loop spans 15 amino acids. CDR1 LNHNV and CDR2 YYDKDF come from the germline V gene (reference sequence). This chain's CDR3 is CATSTAGIDGEKLFF. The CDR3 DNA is TGTGCCACCAGCACAGCCGGGATAGACGGTGAAAAACTGTTTTTT.

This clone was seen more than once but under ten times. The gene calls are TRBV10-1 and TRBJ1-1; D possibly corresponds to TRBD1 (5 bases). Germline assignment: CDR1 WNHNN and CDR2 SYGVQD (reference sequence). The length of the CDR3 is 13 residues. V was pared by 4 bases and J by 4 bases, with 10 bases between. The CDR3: CASSGGGITEAFF. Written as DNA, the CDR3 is TGCGCCAGCAGTGGGGGGGGGATCACTGAAGCTTTCTTT.

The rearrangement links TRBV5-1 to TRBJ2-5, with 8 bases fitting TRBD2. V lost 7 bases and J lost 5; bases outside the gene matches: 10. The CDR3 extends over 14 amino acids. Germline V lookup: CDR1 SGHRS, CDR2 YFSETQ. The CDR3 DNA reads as TGCGCCAGCGCAAAGAATAGCGGGGCCGAGACCCAGTACTTC. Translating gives CASAKNSGAETQYF.

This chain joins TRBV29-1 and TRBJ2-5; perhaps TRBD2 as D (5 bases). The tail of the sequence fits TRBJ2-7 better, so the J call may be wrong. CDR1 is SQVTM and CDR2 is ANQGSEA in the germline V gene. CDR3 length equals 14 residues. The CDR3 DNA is TGCAGCGTATTAGGGAGCGGAGACTCGAACGAGCAGTACTTC. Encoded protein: CSVLGSGDSNEQYF.

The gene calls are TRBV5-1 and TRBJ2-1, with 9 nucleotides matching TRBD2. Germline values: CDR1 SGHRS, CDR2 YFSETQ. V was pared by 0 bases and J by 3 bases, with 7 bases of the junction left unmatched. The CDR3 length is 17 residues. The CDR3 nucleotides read TGCGCCAGCAGCTTGGTCAATGGACTAGCGAGCTACAATGAGCAGTTCTTC. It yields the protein CASSLVNGLASYNEQFF.

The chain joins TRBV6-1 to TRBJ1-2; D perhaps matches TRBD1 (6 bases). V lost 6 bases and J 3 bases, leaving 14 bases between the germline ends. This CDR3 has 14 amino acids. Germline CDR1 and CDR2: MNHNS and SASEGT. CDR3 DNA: TGTGCCAGCAGCCCCGCGGACAGAGACTATGGCTACACCTTC. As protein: CASSPADRDYGYTF.

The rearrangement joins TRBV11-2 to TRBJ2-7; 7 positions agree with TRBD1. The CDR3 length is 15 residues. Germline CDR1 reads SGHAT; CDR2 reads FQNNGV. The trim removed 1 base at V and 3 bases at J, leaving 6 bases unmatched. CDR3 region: CASSLAGTDFYEQYF. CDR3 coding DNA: TGTGCCAGCAGCTTAGCTGGGACAGACTTCTACGAGCAGTACTTC. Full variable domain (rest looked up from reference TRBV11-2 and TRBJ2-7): EAGVAQSPRYKIIEKRQSVAFWCNPISGHATLYWYQQILGQGPKLLIQFQNNGVVDDSQLPKDRFSAERLKGVDSTLKIQPAKLEDSAVYLCASSLAGTDFYEQYFGPGTRLTVT.

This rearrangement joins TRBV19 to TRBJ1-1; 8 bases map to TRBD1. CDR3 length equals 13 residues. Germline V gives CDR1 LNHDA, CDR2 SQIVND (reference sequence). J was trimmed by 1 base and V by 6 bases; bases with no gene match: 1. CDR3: CASRGQENTEAFF. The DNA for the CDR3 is TGTGCCAGTAGGGGACAGGAGAACACTGAAGCTTTCTTT. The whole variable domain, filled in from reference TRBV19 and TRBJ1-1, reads DGGITQSPKYLFRKEGQNVTLSCEQNLNHDAMYWYRQDPGQGLRLIYYSQIVNDFQKGDIAEGYSVSREKKESFPLTVTSAQKNPTAFYLCASRGQENTEAFFGQGTRLTVV.

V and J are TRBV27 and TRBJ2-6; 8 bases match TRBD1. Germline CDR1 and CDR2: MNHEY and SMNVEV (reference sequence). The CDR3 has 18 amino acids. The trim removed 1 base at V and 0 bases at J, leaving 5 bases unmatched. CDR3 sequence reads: CASSLWSGTGSGANVLTF. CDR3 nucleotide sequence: TGTGCCAGCAGTTTATGGTCCGGGACAGGCTCTGGGGCCAACGTCCTGACTTTC.

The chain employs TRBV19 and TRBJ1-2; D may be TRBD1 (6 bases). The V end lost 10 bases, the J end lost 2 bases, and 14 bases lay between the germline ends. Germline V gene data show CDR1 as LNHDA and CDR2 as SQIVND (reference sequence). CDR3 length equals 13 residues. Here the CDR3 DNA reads TGTGCCACCTCCCCGGACAGAAACTATGGCTACACCTTC. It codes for CATSPDRNYGYTF.

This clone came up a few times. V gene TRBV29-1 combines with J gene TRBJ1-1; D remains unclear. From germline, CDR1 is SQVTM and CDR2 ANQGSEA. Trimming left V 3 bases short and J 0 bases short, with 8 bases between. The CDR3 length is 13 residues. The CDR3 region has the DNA TGCAGCGTTGATCAGAATATGAACACTGAAGCTTTCTTT. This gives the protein CSVDQNMNTEAFF.

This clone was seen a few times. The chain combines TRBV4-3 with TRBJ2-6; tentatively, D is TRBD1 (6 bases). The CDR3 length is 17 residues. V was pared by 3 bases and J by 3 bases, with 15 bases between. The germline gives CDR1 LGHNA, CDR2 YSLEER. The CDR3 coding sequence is TGCGCCAGCAGCCAGACCACTACAGGGCTTGGGGCCAACGTCCTGACTTTC. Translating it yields CASSQTTTGLGANVLTF.

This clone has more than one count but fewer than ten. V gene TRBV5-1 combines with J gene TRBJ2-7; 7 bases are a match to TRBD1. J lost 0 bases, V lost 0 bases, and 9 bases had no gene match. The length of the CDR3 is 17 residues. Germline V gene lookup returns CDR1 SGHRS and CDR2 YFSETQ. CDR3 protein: CASSLGPTGQHSYEQYF. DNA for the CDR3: TGCGCCAGCAGCTTGGGGCCAACGGGACAGCACTCCTACGAGCAGTACTTC.